This is a list of T cell receptor beta chains from one sample in a study of cytomegalovirus exposure and HLA in healthy donors. Here immunoSEQ multiplex PCR was the method, and the copy in TCRdb shows in-frame clones only, minus some. The sample contains over 80,000 clones, approximately 72% of which appear only once. The sequenced sample consisted of PBMCs. Receptor source: a woman aged 35 to 49 in good health and CMV-seronegative. Both conserved end residues are part of each CDR3. Fields, in order: J gene, D gene, clone size, V gene, CDR3 protein, CDR3 DNA. A D gene is named only where the DNA matches it firmly. Not all rows give a size; the values are once, few, many and, for expanded clones, a class.

TRBJ1-5 - once TRBV28 CASSSRDNNQPQHF TGTGCCAGCAGCAGCCGGGACAACAATCAGCCCCAGCATTTT
TRBJ2-5 - - TRBV11-3 CASSSGGPTGTQYF TGTGCCAGCAGTTCAGGGGGGCCGACTGGGACCCAGTACTTC
TRBJ1-2 - - TRBV5-8 CASGYRDLYGYTF TGTGCCAGCGGATACAGGGATCTCTATGGCTACACCTTC
TRBJ2-7 - - TRBV2 CASRPSTELYEQYF TGTGCCAGCAGACCCTCGACAGAACTCTACGAGCAGTACTTC
TRBJ1-5 TRBD1 - TRBV6-1 CASSASGTGLEPQHF TGTGCCAGCAGCGCGTCCGGGACAGGCCTAGAGCCCCAGCATTTT
TRBJ1-3 - - TRBV5-1 CASSEDSRGNTIYF TGCGCCAGCAGCGAGGACAGCCGAGGAAACACCATATATTTT
TRBJ1-5 - - TRBV28 CASKGQSNQPQHF TGTGCCAGCAAAGGACAGTCCAATCAGCCCCAGCATTTT
TRBJ2-1 - medium-sized TRBV14 CASSQDISNYEQFF TGTGCCAGCAGCCAAGATATTTCAAACTATGAGCAGTTCTTC
TRBJ2-7 TRBD1 - TRBV7-2 CASGTGTYEQYF TGTGCCAGCGGGACAGGGACCTACGAGCAGTACTTC
TRBJ2-1 TRBD2 - TRBV11-2 CASSSRTSGYNEQFF TGTGCCAGCAGCAGCCGGACTAGCGGTTACAATGAGCAGTTCTTC
TRBJ2-7 TRBD1 - TRBV6-5 CASSLEAGGSYEQYF TGTGCCAGCAGTTTGGAGGCAGGGGGCTCCTACGAGCAGTACTTC
TRBJ1-1 - few TRBV4-2 CASSIVPGTEAFF TGTGCCAGCAGCATCGTCCCGGGGACTGAAGCTTTCTTT
TRBJ2-1 - once TRBV6-5 CAGSPGLAYNEQFF TGTGCCGGCAGTCCGGGACTCGCCTACAATGAGCAGTTCTTC
TRBJ2-6 - - TRBV19 CATRPLREQGQLLEANVLTF TGTGCCACTAGACCCCTTCGAGAACAGGGCCAACTCCTGGAGGCCAACGTCCTGACTTTC
TRBJ1-4 - once TRBV7-6 CASSRVGEKLFF TGTGCCAGCAGCCGAGTCGGGGAAAAACTGTTTTTT
TRBJ1-2 TRBD1 few TRBV6-1 CASSVRGTQYGYTF TGTGCCAGCAGTGTCAGGGGGACACAGTATGGCTACACCTTC
TRBJ1-2 - few TRBV2 CATRLSYGYTF TGTGCCACCCGGTTAAGCTATGGCTACACCTTC
TRBJ2-2 - - TRBV7-3 CASSSAAGTGELFF TGTGCCAGCAGCTCGGCCGCAGGGACCGGGGAGCTGTTTTTT
TRBJ2-5 TRBD2 - TRBV27 CASFGTSGRMETQYF TGTGCCAGCTTTGGGACTAGCGGGAGAATGGAGACCCAGTACTTC
TRBJ2-1 - - TRBV11-2 CASSFPSGGAYNEQFF TGTGCCAGCAGCTTTCCAAGCGGAGGCGCCTACAATGAGCAGTTCTTC
TRBJ1-1 - - TRBV30 CAWSVIGGTEAFF TGTGCCTGGAGTGTAATAGGGGGCACTGAAGCTTTCTTT
TRBJ1-1 - - TRBV6-1 CASSEASEMNTEAFF TGTGCCAGCAGTGAAGCGTCAGAAATGAACACTGAAGCTTTCTTT
TRBJ1-4 TRBD1 - TRBV4-2 CASSPRQGLTNEKLFF TGTGCCAGCAGCCCCCGACAGGGATTAACTAATGAAAAACTGTTTTTT
TRBJ2-2 TRBD1 - TRBV29-1 CSVRTGGMNTGELFF TGCAGCGTGCGGACAGGGGGAATGAACACCGGGGAGCTGTTTTTT
TRBJ2-3 - - TRBV11-2 CASSLDRTDTQYF TGTGCCAGCAGCTTAGATCGGACAGATACGCAGTATTTT
TRBJ2-1 - - TRBV5-1 CASVSGENNEQFF TGCGCCAGCGTTTCAGGGGAGAACAATGAGCAGTTCTTC
TRBJ2-5 - few TRBV4-1 CASSQDPGAWETQYF TGCGCCAGCAGCCAAGATCCAGGGGCATGGGAGACCCAGTACTTC
TRBJ2-2 - - TRBV12-5 CASGLGARENTGELFF TGTGCTAGTGGTTTGGGGGCCCGGGAGAACACCGGGGAGCTGTTTTTT
TRBJ2-5 - - TRBV28 CASSLGREETQYF TGTGCCAGCAGTTTGGGCAGGGAAGAGACCCAGTACTTC
TRBJ1-1 TRBD1 - TRBV7-3 CASSLKPTLGQLNTEAFF TGTGCCAGCAGCTTAAAGCCAACCCTGGGACAGCTGAACACTGAAGCTTTCTTT
TRBJ2-1 TRBD2 - TRBV4-3 CASSQDGLAGEEQFF TGCGCCAGCAGCCAAGATGGCCTAGCGGGAGAGGAGCAGTTCTTC
TRBJ2-7 - - TRBV6-1 CASSDGGSTRTYEQYF TGTGCCAGCAGTGATGGGGGGTCGACCCGGACCTACGAGCAGTACTTC
TRBJ2-7 - - TRBV6-5 CASSGGILDEQYF TGTGCCAGCAGTGGAGGGATTCTCGACGAGCAGTACTTC
TRBJ2-7 TRBD1 few TRBV2 CASTGQALSYEQYF TGTGCCAGCACGGGACAGGCTCTCTCCTACGAGCAGTACTTC
TRBJ1-5 TRBD1 - TRBV2 CASKWDRNQPQHF TGTGCCAGCAAGTGGGACAGAAATCAGCCCCAGCATTTT
TRBJ2-7 - - TRBV10-2 CATTPTEQQYF TGCGCCACCACCCCCACTGAGCAGCAGTACTTC
TRBJ2-7 - - TRBV4-2 CASSQEIGDGTEQYF TGTGCCAGCAGCCAAGAAATCGGGGATGGTACCGAGCAGTACTTC
TRBJ2-7 - - TRBV11-2 CASSLDPGGAVSSYEQYF TGTGCCAGCAGCTTAGATCCAGGAGGAGCGGTTTCGTCCTACGAGCAGTACTTC
TRBJ2-7 TRBD2 - TRBV7-2 CASSEQMGGRAGEQYF TGTGCCAGCAGCGAGCAAATGGGCGGGAGGGCAGGGGAGCAGTACTTC
TRBJ1-2 TRBD1 - TRBV7-9 CASSPDRGDGYTF TGTGCCAGCAGCCCCGACAGGGGAGATGGCTACACCTTC
TRBJ1-3 TRBD1 many TRBV27 CASSSDGQGYGNTIYF TGTGCCAGCAGCTCCGACGGACAGGGGTATGGAAACACCATATATTTT
TRBJ2-7 TRBD1 once TRBV27 CASSPQGTEYYEQYF TGTGCCAGCAGTCCGCAGGGGACAGAATATTACGAGCAGTACTTC
TRBJ2-1 TRBD2 - TRBV10-3 CAISTLAGGPHNEQFF TGTGCCATCAGTACCCTAGCGGGAGGGCCCCACAATGAGCAGTTCTTC